The 12 T cell receptor beta chains below all came from one sample that was sequenced in a study of OX40 agonist ivuxolimab in advanced cancers. Clones were sequenced by immunoSEQ multiplex PCR, and TCRdb holds only the in-frame ones, with some missing. Among about 36,000 clones, nearly 80% were seen once, and the ten largest hold 9.5% to 15%. Sequencing used CD4+ or CD8+ T cells sorted from blood, obtained in a trial of the OX40 agonist ivuxolimab. Source of these receptors: an adult with an advanced solid tumor such as melanoma, head and neck, liver or kidney cancer.

Relative to its sample, this clone is medium-sized. This chain uses TRBV7-9 with TRBJ2-7; 10 bases are a match to TRBD2. V gave up 4 bases and J gave up 0 bases; unmatched junction bases: 3. CDR3 length: 15 residues. CDR1 and CDR2 from the germline V gene are SEHNR and FQNEAQ (reference sequence). CDR3 loop: CASSSSGRHSYEQYF. CDR3 nucleotides: TGTGCCAGCAGCTCTAGCGGGAGACACTCCTACGAGCAGTACTTC.

The chain carries TRBV7-9 and TRBJ1-1, with 9 bases matching TRBD1. CDR1 and CDR2 (germline): SEHNR, FQNEAQ (reference sequence). This CDR3 comprises 14 residues. J lost 3 bases, V lost 3 bases, and 2 bases had no gene match. CDR3 in amino acids: CASSLGQGYTEAFF. The CDR3 DNA follows: TGTGCCAGCAGCTTGGGACAGGGTTACACTGAAGCTTTCTTT.

The gene calls are TRBV19 and TRBJ2-5; D is tentatively TRBD1 or TRBD2 (5 bases each). The end of the DNA aligns better with TRBJ2-7, so the J call may be wrong. Germline CDR1 reads LNHDA; CDR2 reads SQIVND (reference sequence). The CDR3 is 16 residues long. CDR3 amino acids: CASSIGGQWGSYEQYF. CDR3 sequence (DNA): TGTGCCAGTAGTATAGGTGGGCAGTGGGGGTCCTACGAGCAGTACTTC.

V gene TRBV4-1 combines with J gene TRBJ1-3; D is possibly TRBD1 (5 bases). CDR3 length: 19 amino acids. The germline CDR1 and CDR2 sequences are MGHRA and YSYEKL. V gave up 2 bases and J gave up 0 bases, with 20 bases separating them. The DNA for the CDR3 is TGCGCCAGCAGCCAATTTGGGACTGACCACCAATCCTCTGGAAACACCATATATTTT. It specifies CASSQFGTDHQSSGNTIYF.

J is TRBJ2-3 and V is TRBV4-2, with 10 bases identical to TRBD2. This CDR3 region has 19 residues. The junction had 14 bases not matched to a gene; V was cut back by 0 bases and J by 5 bases. From germline, CDR1 is LGHNA and CDR2 YNFKEQ. The CDR3 reads CASSQDDQRGGQSKDTQYF. CDR3 nucleotide sequence: TGTGCCAGCAGCCAAGATGATCAGCGGGGGGGCCAGAGTAAAGATACGCAGTATTTT.

This chain links TRBV5-4 with TRBJ1-2, with D possibly matching TRBD1 (5 bases). Looked up from germline, CDR1 is SGHNT and CDR2 is YYREEE (reference sequence). The CDR3 consists of 13 residues. Trimming left V 0 bases short and J 4 bases short, with 7 bases between. The DNA for the CDR3 is TGTGCCAGCAGCTTGGCGGGGACCTATGGCTACACCTTC. It is translated as CASSLAGTYGYTF.

The chain is built from TRBV19 and TRBJ2-3, with no clear D. V lost 6 bases, J lost 0 bases, and 10 bases lay in between. CDR3 length equals 14 residues. Germline V gives CDR1 LNHDA, CDR2 SQIVND (reference sequence). DNA of the CDR3: TGTGCCAGTAGCCAAATGGGTAGCACAGATACGCAGTATTTT. It is translated as CASSQMGSTDTQYF.

This clone occurred a few times. The chain employs TRBV6-5 and TRBJ1-5; tentatively, D is TRBD1 (5 bases). Germline CDR1 and CDR2: MNHEY and SVGAGI. The length of the CDR3 is 11 residues. The germline V and J ends were trimmed by 8 bases and 9 bases, with 11 bases remaining between them. As DNA, the CDR3 is TGTGCCAGCGGGGGTCCAGGGCCCCAGCATTTT. Protein product: CASGGPGPQHF.

The chain carries TRBV21-1 and TRBJ1-5. TRBV21-1 is noted as a pseudogene. CDR3 length: 16 residues. The DNA of the CDR3 is TGTGCCAGCAGCAAACGGGGAGGTTATAGCAATCAGCCCCAGCATTTT. As protein: CASSKRGGYSNQPQHF.

The chain has TRBV2 and TRBJ1-2; 8 positions agree with TRBD1. V shed 10 bases and J 7 bases; nucleotides not matched to a gene: 8. Per germline, CDR1 SNHLY and CDR2 FYNNEI. The CDR3 totals 12 residues. CDR3 region: CAIRQGSGGYTF. In DNA form, the CDR3 reads TGTGCCATCCGACAGGGGTCCGGTGGCTACACCTTC.

CDR3 residues: CASSYDRGYYEQYF. In nucleotides, the CDR3 is TGTGCCAGCAGTTACGACAGGGGATACTACGAGCAGTACTTC. The J gene is TRBJ2-5, the V gene TRBV6-5; TRBD1 aligns across 8 bases. The DNA end is a closer match to TRBJ2-7, so the J assignment may be wrong. Germline CDR1 reads MNHEY; CDR2 reads SVGAGI. The CDR3 contains 14 residues.

This clone was picked up a small number of times. The chain carries TRBV5-1 and TRBJ1-2; perhaps TRBD1 as D (6 bases). This CDR3 spans 14 amino acids. CDR1 is SGHRS and CDR2 is YFSETQ in the germline V gene. The ends were cut back, 1 base at V and 7 bases at J, with 14 bases in the middle. CDR3 amino acids: CASSLLEGVGGYTF. The CDR3 DNA reads as TGCGCCAGCAGCTTGTTAGAGGGGGTTGGTGGCTACACCTTC.